Listed below are T cell receptor beta chains from one sample, sequenced in a study of shared clonotypes between healthy human individuals. TCRdb's table, derived via immunoSEQ multiplex PCR, lists solely in-frame clones and lacks some. The sample records under 2,500,000 clones, 90% to 96% being singletons. Sequencing was carried out using naive CD4+ T cells sorted from blood. These receptor sequences come from a man younger than 35 in good health. The CDR3 runs from the conserved cysteine through the conserved F or W. D genes are given only for firm matches. Size tells how often a clone was seen (once, few, many) or the class of an expanded clone, and some rows leave it out.

J,V,D,size,DNA,CDR3
TRBJ2-2,TRBV11-3,.,.,TGTGCCAGCAGCTCGCGCTGGGACGGGGAGCTGTTTTTT,CASSSRWDGELFF
TRBJ1-2,TRBV19,TRBD1,.,TGTGCCAGTAGTAAGAGGGACAGGCCCTATGGCTACACCTTC,CASSKRDRPYGYTF
TRBJ1-2,TRBV4-3,.,.,TGCGCCAGCAGCCAAGATCTGGGGGTATCTAATGGCTACACCTTC,CASSQDLGVSNGYTF
TRBJ2-3,TRBV11-1,.,once,TGTGCCAGCAGCTTTAGTGGGGATTCTAGCACAGATACGCAGTATTTT,CASSFSGDSSTDTQYF
TRBJ2-1,TRBV4-2,.,.,TGTGCCAGCAGCCAAGACGCACCTATCACCTACAATGAGCAGTTCTTC,CASSQDAPITYNEQFF
TRBJ2-5,TRBV9,.,.,TGTGCCAGCAGCGTAGGGGGCAGATTTCAAGAGACCCAGTACTTC,CASSVGGRFQETQYF
TRBJ2-3,TRBV12-5,.,.,TGTGCTAGTGGTTTGGTCTTTGTGGGGGGAAACTCAAATTCCACAGATACGCAGTATTTT,CASGLVFVGGNSNSTDTQYF
TRBJ2-1,TRBV2,.,.,TGTGCCAGCCGAGAGGAGAATGAGCAGTTCTTC,CASREENEQFF
TRBJ2-3,TRBV5-4,TRBD2,.,TGTGCCAGCAGCTATGGAGCGGGGGAAAGGGATACGCAGTATTTT,CASSYGAGERDTQYF
TRBJ1-5,TRBV28,.,once,TGTGCCAGCGGGCCCTCAAATCAGCCCCAGCATTTT,CASGPSNQPQHF
TRBJ1-1,TRBV30,TRBD1,once,TGTGCCTGGAGTCGGACAGGGGGAGGCACTGAAGCTTTCTTT,CAWSRTGGGTEAFF
TRBJ2-5,TRBV5-1,.,once,TGCGCCAGCACAAGGAACGACGTAGAAGAGACCCAGTACTTC,CASTRNDVEETQYF
TRBJ2-7,TRBV2,TRBD1,once,TGTGCCAGCAGGGGGACAGGGGGCGAGCAGTACTTC,CASRGTGGEQYF
TRBJ2-4,TRBV6-5,TRBD1,.,TGTGCCAGCAGCTCCGGGACAGTAAGCATTCAGTACTTC,CASSSGTVSIQYF
TRBJ1-1,TRBV11-3,.,.,TGTGCCAGCAGCACGACATCGAACACTGAAGCTTTCTTT,CASSTTSNTEAFF
TRBJ1-4,TRBV2,.,.,TGTGCCAGCAGCCTAAGGGGGGGAACTAATGAAAAACTGTTTTTT,CASSLRGGTNEKLFF
TRBJ2-5,TRBV18,TRBD2,.,TGTGCCAGCTCGCCTGTAGGACTAGCGAGTATCCAAGAGACCCAGTACTTC,CASSPVGLASIQETQYF
TRBJ2-7,TRBV7-9,.,.,TGTGCCAGCAGCTTAGTTATGGGGACCCACCTTCTCTGGGAGCAGTACTTC,CASSLVMGTHLLWEQYF
TRBJ2-7,TRBV11-3,TRBD1,.,TGTGCCAGCAGCATCACAGGGGACTACGAGCAGTACTTC,CASSITGDYEQYF
TRBJ1-2,TRBV6-5,TRBD1,.,TGTGCCAGCAGTTACCAAAGGACAGGATTCTATGGCTACACCTTC,CASSYQRTGFYGYTF